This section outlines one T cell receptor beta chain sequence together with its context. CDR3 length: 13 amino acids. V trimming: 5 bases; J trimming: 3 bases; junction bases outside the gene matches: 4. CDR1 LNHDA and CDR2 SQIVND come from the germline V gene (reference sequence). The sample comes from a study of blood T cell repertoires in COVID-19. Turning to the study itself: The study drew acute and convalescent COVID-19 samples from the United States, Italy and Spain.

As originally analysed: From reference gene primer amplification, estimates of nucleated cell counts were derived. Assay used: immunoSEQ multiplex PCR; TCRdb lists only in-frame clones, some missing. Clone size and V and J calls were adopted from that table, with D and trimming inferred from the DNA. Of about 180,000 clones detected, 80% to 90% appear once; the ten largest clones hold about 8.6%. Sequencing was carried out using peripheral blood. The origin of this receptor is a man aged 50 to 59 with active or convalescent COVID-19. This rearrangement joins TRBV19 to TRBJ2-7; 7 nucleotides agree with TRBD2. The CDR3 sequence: CASSLGRGYEQYF. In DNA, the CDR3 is TGTGCCAGTAGTTTAGGGAGGGGCTACGAGCAGTACTTC.